This T cell receptor (beta chain) was recorded in a study of technical replicates of blood from a few donors. TCRdb's copy holds only in-frame clones and misses some; the assay was immunoSEQ multiplex PCR. Here the sample spans around 100,000 clones, 85% to 95% being singletons. CDR1 and CDR2 from the germline V gene are LNHDA and SQIVND (reference sequence). There are 13 residues in the CDR3. Trimming shortened V by 2 bases and J by 7 bases, and 8 bases separated the two germline ends. The rearrangement uses TRBV19 and TRBJ2-2, with D possibly TRBD2 on 5 matching bases. The sample taken for sequencing was T cells isolated from PBMCs. The receptor was derived from a human donor in good health. CDR3 nucleotides: TGTGCCAGTAGTATACTAGCCGACGGGGAGCTGTTTTTT. Its translation: CASSILADGELFF.